The next 29 T cell receptor beta chains were all read from a single sample in a study of a mutant IDH1 vaccine in newly diagnosed glioma. The data were produced by immunoSEQ multiplex PCR, yet TCRdb's version contains in-frame clones alone and is incomplete. Of about 77,000 clones listed, more than 70% were seen once; the top ten hold 0.7% to 0.95%. The antigens these receptors bind are not known. Time point noted: week 23, last vaccination. Each dose of the vaccine consisted of 300 ug of mutant IDH1 20-mer peptide, with topical imiquimod. The source material was PBMCs, sampled from a glioma patient whose treatment included an IDH1 peptide vaccine. The source is a woman in her forties or fifties with glioma.

The chain recombines TRBV19 with TRBJ2-6; 11 bases fit TRBD1. Germline trimming cut 5 bases from V and 0 bases from J; bases unmatched to any gene: 6. The CDR3 contains 18 residues. Germline CDR1 is LNHDA and CDR2 is SQIVND (reference sequence). The CDR3 is CASSGPDRGLSGANVLTF. The CDR3 nucleotides read TGTGCCAGTAGTGGTCCGGACAGGGGGCTCTCTGGGGCCAACGTCCTGACTTTC.

The J gene is TRBJ2-7, the V gene TRBV29-1; possible D gene TRBD1, 5 bases. Germline V gene sequence: CDR1 SQVTM, CDR2 ANQGSEA. V lost 3 bases and J lost 10, with 16 bases in between. The CDR3 runs to 12 residues. CDR3 region: CSVEGDSQNQYF. The CDR3 bases are TGCAGCGTTGAGGGTGACAGCCAAAACCAGTACTTC.

This chain connects TRBV5-4 to TRBJ1-2; weak D call: TRBD1 (6 bases). CDR1 is SGHNT and CDR2 is YYREEE in the germline V gene (reference sequence). The CDR3 is 15 residues long. V gave up 2 bases and J gave up 2 bases, with 13 bases separating them. CDR3 sequence (DNA): TGTGCCAGCAGCTTATGGACAGCCGACAACTATGGCTACACCTTC. It yields the protein CASSLWTADNYGYTF.

The chain carries TRBV5-4 and TRBJ2-2; TRBD1 agrees at 7 bases. CDR1 and CDR2 from the germline V gene are SGHNT and YYREEE (reference sequence). The V gene end was trimmed by 3 bases and the J gene end by 6 bases; junction bases not matched to a gene: 8. The CDR3 length is 15 residues. DNA for the CDR3: TGTGCCAGCAGCTCGACAGGGAGAGTCCCCGGGGAGCTGTTTTTT. The encoded protein is CASSSTGRVPGELFF. The variable domain in full, with the rest retrieved from reference TRBV5-4 and TRBJ2-2, is ETGVTQSPTHLIKTRGQQVTLRCSSQSGHNTVSWYQQALGQGPQFIFQYYREEENGRGNFPPRFSGLQFPNYSSELNVNALELDDSALYLCASSSTGRVPGELFFGEGSRLTVL.

V gene TRBV2 combines with J gene TRBJ1-2, with 8 bases identical to TRBD1. J lost 8 bases, V lost 6 bases, and 8 bases had no gene match. This CDR3 comprises 13 residues. CDR1 is SNHLY and CDR2 is FYNNEI in the germline V gene. The CDR3 DNA follows: TGTGCCAGCAGGCGCGGACAGGGTTCGGGCTACACCTTC. Residues: CASRRGQGSGYTF.

V usage is TRBV9 and J usage is TRBJ1-4; D perhaps matches TRBD1 (6 bases). Trimming took off 3 bases at V and 0 bases at J, with 9 bases between the two ends. The length of the CDR3 is 15 residues. Germline-derived CDR1 and CDR2 are SGDLS and YYNGEE. Here the CDR3 DNA reads TGTGCCAGCAGCGGGGGGGGCACAACTAATGAAAAACTGTTTTTT. As protein: CASSGGGTTNEKLFF.

The CDR3 loop is CASSLRGLGKDPQYF. CDR3 in DNA: TGTGCCAGCAGCTTGAGGGGACTAGGCAAGGATCCGCAGTATTTT. The V call is TRBV5-8, the J call TRBJ2-3, with 8 bases lining up with TRBD2. Germline trimming cut 1 base from V and 10 bases from J; bases unmatched to any gene: 11. The germline V gene encodes CDR1 SGHTS and CDR2 YDEGEE. The CDR3 consists of 15 residues.

The chain links TRBV19 to TRBJ1-1, with no clear D. Between the trimmed V and J ends, which lost 3 bases and 8 bases, there was a span of 13 bases. Germline V gives CDR1 LNHDA, CDR2 SQIVND (reference sequence). This CDR3 spans 13 amino acids. The CDR3 region has the DNA TGTGCCAGTAGTATGTTAAACGGTGACGAAGCTTTCTTT. Amino acids: CASSMLNGDEAFF.

This chain uses TRBV27 with TRBJ2-1, with TRBD2 matching 13 bases. The trim removed 5 bases at V and 1 base at J, leaving 5 bases unmatched. Germline CDR1 is MNHEY and CDR2 is SMNVEV (reference sequence). This CDR3 region has 17 residues. The CDR3 sequence is CASSPWTSGSSYNEQFF. The CDR3 DNA is TGTGCCAGCAGTCCTTGGACTAGCGGGAGTTCCTACAATGAGCAGTTCTTC.

The chain links TRBV7-9 to TRBJ2-7; no clear D. The ends were cut back, 2 bases at V and 2 bases at J, with 4 bases in the middle. CDR3 size: 12 residues. Germline assignment: CDR1 SEHNR and CDR2 FQNEAQ (reference sequence). CDR3 nucleotides: TGTGCCAGCAGCTTAAGTCCCTACGAGCAGTACTTC. Translation: CASSLSPYEQYF.

The rearrangement links TRBV6-1 to TRBJ2-7, with a possible D match to TRBD2 (5 bases). This CDR3 has 15 amino acids. CDR1 is MNHNS and CDR2 is SASEGT in the germline V gene. Trimming stripped 2 bases from V and 0 bases from J, with 11 bases between. The chain's CDR3 is CASSERSGGSYEQYF. CDR3 DNA sequence: TGTGCCAGCAGTGAAAGGAGCGGAGGCTCCTACGAGCAGTACTTC.

This clone was recorded only once. The chain carries TRBV29-1 and TRBJ2-1, with D possibly matching TRBD1 (6 bases). The CDR3 covers 14 residues. V lost 7 bases and J lost 4, with 17 bases in between. Per the germline V gene, CDR1 is SQVTM and CDR2 is ANQGSEA. CDR3 amino acids: CSAHKTGDYNEQFF. The CDR3 region has the DNA TGCAGCGCCCACAAGACAGGAGATTACAATGAGCAGTTCTTC.

This clone was recorded once. The chain is built from TRBV7-8 and TRBJ2-1; 10 bases fit TRBD2. Germline V CDR1 and CDR2: SGHVS, FQNEAQ. V shed 4 bases, J shed 7 bases, and the junction held 10 bases outside the gene matches. The CDR3 runs to 16 residues. This CDR3 reads CASSSNSGRAWNEQFF. The CDR3, as DNA: TGTGCCAGCAGCTCTAACAGCGGGAGGGCCTGGAATGAGCAGTTCTTC. Full variable domain (remainder filled in from reference TRBV7-8 and TRBJ2-1): GAGVSQSPRYKVAKRGQDVALRCDPISGHVSLFWYQQALGQGPEFLTYFQNEAQLDKSGLPSDRFFAERPEGSVSTLKIQRTQQEDSAVYLCASSSNSGRAWNEQFFGPGTRLTVL.

This chain connects TRBV5-6 to TRBJ2-7; 8 nucleotides agree with TRBD1. Trimming cost V 0 bases and J 3 bases; bases outside gene matches: 5. Germline CDR1 SGHDT, CDR2 YYEEEE. The CDR3 is 15 amino acids. The CDR3 reads CASSLGAGQVYEQYF. CDR3 DNA: TGTGCCAGCAGCTTGGGGGCGGGACAGGTCTACGAGCAGTACTTC.

The chain employs TRBV21-1 and TRBJ1-6. TRBV21-1 corresponds to a pseudogene. The CDR3 totals 15 residues. In DNA form, the CDR3 reads TGTGCCAGCAGCAAAGAACTACGTGAGGAATCACCCCTCCACTTT. It is translated as CASSKELREESPLHF.

The chain links TRBV6-5 to TRBJ2-7; D is ambiguous. Germline CDR1 and CDR2: MNHEY and SVGAGI. V was trimmed by 5 bases and J by 5 bases, leaving 13 bases between them. The CDR3 totals 13 residues. CDR3 nucleotides: TGTGCCAGCAGTCCCTCTGGCACGAACGAGCAGTACTTC. It encodes CASSPSGTNEQYF.

V usage is TRBV28 and J usage is TRBJ2-3; the match to TRBD1 covers 7 bases. This CDR3 has 18 amino acids. CDR1 MDHEN and CDR2 SYDVKM come from the germline V gene. J was trimmed by 1 base and V by 1 base; bases with no gene match: 11. In DNA, the CDR3 is TGTGCCAGCAGTTTATCCGGGACAGTGCCCGGGGGCACAGATACGCAGTATTTT. Translated: CASSLSGTVPGGTDTQYF.

The genes are TRBV19 and TRBJ2-7; D uncertain. Trimming took off 5 bases at V and 2 bases at J, with 10 bases between the two ends. Germline assignment: CDR1 LNHDA and CDR2 SQIVND (reference sequence). The CDR3 runs to 13 residues. The CDR3 DNA follows: TGTGCCAGTAGTGCCACAGTTACCTACGAGCAGTACTTC. It codes for CASSATVTYEQYF.

This rearrangement joins TRBV18 to TRBJ1-5, with D uncertain. Germline values: CDR1 KGHSH, CDR2 LQKENI. The length of the CDR3 is 16 residues. The V end lost 5 bases, the J end lost 3 bases, and 17 bases lay between the germline ends. The CDR3 nucleotides read TGTGCCAGCTCAGATAGATGGCAGGCCGACAATCAGCCCCAGCATTTT. Its translation is CASSDRWQADNQPQHF.

The chain recombines TRBV11-3 with TRBJ2-1; D gene unclear. This CDR3 is built from 15 residues. Per the germline V gene, CDR1 is SGHNT and CDR2 is YENEEA. Trimming took off 3 bases at V and 4 bases at J, with 13 bases between the two ends. The CDR3 DNA sequence: TGTGCCAGCAGCTTGGGTCTTCAAGGTTACAATGAGCAGTTCTTC. Protein: CASSLGLQGYNEQFF.

This clone was detected only a few times. Other DNA sequences in this sample translate to the same CDR3. The rearrangement uses TRBV19 and TRBJ2-7, with 7 bases lining up with TRBD2. V shed 6 bases and J 3 bases; nucleotides not matched to a gene: 8. The CDR3 loop spans 14 amino acids. Germline V lookup: CDR1 LNHDA, CDR2 SQIVND (reference sequence). The CDR3 region has the DNA TGTGCCAGTAGCTCAGGGAGGGGTGGCTACGAGCAGTACTTC. As protein: CASSSGRGGYEQYF.

This clone was counted once. V and J are TRBV6-5 and TRBJ2-1; TRBD2 agrees at 9 bases. J lost 6 bases, V lost 10 bases, and 13 bases had no gene match. In germline, CDR1 is MNHEY, CDR2 SVGAGI. There are 15 residues in the CDR3. CDR3 sequence (DNA): TGTGCCACCTCCCTGGGCGGGAGGGCCGTCAATGAGCAGTTCTTC. Amino acid sequence: CATSLGGRAVNEQFF.

J is TRBJ1-5 and V is TRBV28; no clear D gene. The V end was cut by 11 bases, the J end by 3 bases, with 8 bases between. Germline CDR1 MDHEN, CDR2 SYDVKM. This CDR3 spans 11 amino acids. CDR3 in amino acids: CALGTNQPQHF. In DNA, the CDR3 is TGTGCCCTAGGAACCAATCAGCCCCAGCATTTT. Variable domain in full (rest from reference TRBV28 and TRBJ1-5): DVKVTQSSRYLVKRTGEKVFLECVQDMDHENMFWYRQDPGLGLRLIYFSYDVKMKEKGDIPEGYSVSREKKERFSLILESASTNQTSMYLCALGTNQPQHFGDGTRLSIL.

The chain employs TRBV18 and TRBJ1-2; D might be TRBD1 (6 bases). CDR1 KGHSH and CDR2 LQKENI come from the germline V gene. This CDR3 has 13 amino acids. Trimming took off 2 bases at V and 6 bases at J, with 10 bases between the two ends. The CDR3: CASSPGTSDGYTF. CDR3 coding DNA: TGTGCCAGCTCACCAGGGACATCGGATGGCTACACCTTC.

The chain is built from TRBV30 and TRBJ1-1; 9 nucleotides match TRBD1. Germline V gene data show CDR1 as GTSNPN and CDR2 as SVGIG (reference sequence). V lost 6 bases to trimming and J lost 1 base; unmatched junction nucleotides: 9. CDR3 length: 15 residues. The CDR3 region is CACYLRGQGNTEAFF. The CDR3 coding sequence is TGTGCCTGCTATCTCCGGGGACAGGGGAACACTGAAGCTTTCTTT.

CDR3 coding DNA: TGTGCCAGCAGCCAGGCTAGCGGTAGCTCCTACGAGCAGTACTTC. Translating gives CASSQASGSSYEQYF. V gene TRBV28 combines with J gene TRBJ2-7; 7 positions agree with TRBD2. CDR1 is MDHEN and CDR2 is SYDVKM in the germline V gene. This CDR3 spans 15 amino acids. V lost 6 bases to trimming and J lost 0 bases; unmatched junction nucleotides: 8.

This rearrangement joins TRBV2 to TRBJ2-2; D is possibly TRBD1 or TRBD2 (5 bases each). Germline loops: CDR1 SNHLY, CDR2 FYNNEI. The CDR3 runs to 16 residues. V was clipped by 6 bases and J by 2 bases, with 16 bases between them. The CDR3 is CASSSRAGRNTGELFF. The DNA for the CDR3 is TGTGCCAGCAGCTCAAGGGCAGGGAGAAACACCGGGGAGCTGTTTTTT. The full variable domain, rest sourced from reference TRBV2 and TRBJ2-2, is EPEVTQTPSHQVTQMGQEVILRCVPISNHLYFYWYRQILGQKVEFLVSFYNNEISEKSEIFDDQFSVERPDGSNFTLKIRSTKLEDSAMYFCASSSRAGRNTGELFFGEGSRLTVL.

The rearrangement uses TRBV19 and TRBJ1-1, with a weak D call TRBD1 (5 bases). The CDR3 contains 14 residues. CDR1 and CDR2 (germline): LNHDA, SQIVND (reference sequence). Deletions cut 3 bases from V and 6 bases from J, with 14 bases between. CDR3 amino acids: CASSMEGREAEAFF. The CDR3, as DNA: TGTGCCAGTAGTATGGAGGGGAGGGAGGCTGAAGCTTTCTTT.

The chain carries TRBV19 and TRBJ2-5; TRBD1 might be the D (6 bases). V was shortened by 1 base and J by 5 bases, with 11 bases between the two germline ends. Looked up from germline, CDR1 is LNHDA and CDR2 is SQIVND (reference sequence). The CDR3 covers 14 residues. CDR3 protein: CASSIGTARETQYF. CDR3 coding DNA: TGTGCCAGTAGTATAGGGACAGCAAGGGAGACCCAGTACTTC.